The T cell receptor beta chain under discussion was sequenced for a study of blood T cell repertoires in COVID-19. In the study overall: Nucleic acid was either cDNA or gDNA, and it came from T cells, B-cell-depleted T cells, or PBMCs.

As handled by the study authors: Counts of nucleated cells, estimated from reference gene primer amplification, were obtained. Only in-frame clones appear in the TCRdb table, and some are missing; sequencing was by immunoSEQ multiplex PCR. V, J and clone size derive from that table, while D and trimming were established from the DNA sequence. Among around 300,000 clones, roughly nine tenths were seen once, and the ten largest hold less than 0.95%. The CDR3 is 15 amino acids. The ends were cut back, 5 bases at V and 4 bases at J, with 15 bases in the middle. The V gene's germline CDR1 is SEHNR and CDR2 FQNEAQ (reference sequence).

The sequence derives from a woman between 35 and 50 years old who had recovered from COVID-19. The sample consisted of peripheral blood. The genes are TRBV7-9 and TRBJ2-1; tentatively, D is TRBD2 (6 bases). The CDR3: CASSPRDWQYNEQFF. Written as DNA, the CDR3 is TGTGCCAGCAGCCCCCGGGACTGGCAATACAATGAGCAGTTCTTC.